The source of this T cell receptor (beta chain) is a study of T cells after yellow fever vaccination. Study details: It was SMART-Seq v4 Ultra Low Input that prepared the fractions with low cell numbers. Study results and limitations: Researchers cautioned that FACS-sorted repertoires could harbor abundant clonotypes contaminating from the bulk population.

Turning to this clonotype: Its antigen is unidentified. Possible read error: a much larger clone is one base away.

Germline CDR1 and CDR2: ENHRY and SYGVKD. V shed 11 bases and J shed 2 bases, with 23 bases lying between them. The CDR3 is made up of 16 amino acids. TCR cDNA, made by 5'RACE template switching, carried an added universal primer site and UMIs. TCRdb re-derived calls from the 5' RACE reads in MiXCR, one entry per CDR3 protein. The data contain 78,000 or so distinct CDR3 sequences, more than 5.5% of them singletons. The TCR was taken from a man aged 18 to 29 who received the YFV17D yellow fever vaccine. Sequences were derived from CD8+ T cells sorted from PBMCs, sampled 10 days after the first yellow fever vaccination. The V gene is TRBV10-3, the J gene TRBJ2-3; D might be TRBD2 (5 bases). CDR3 loop: CAVQRSRPTITDTQYF. The CDR3 nucleotides are TGTGCCGTACAAAGGTCGCGGCCGACTATCACAGATACGCAGTATTTT.